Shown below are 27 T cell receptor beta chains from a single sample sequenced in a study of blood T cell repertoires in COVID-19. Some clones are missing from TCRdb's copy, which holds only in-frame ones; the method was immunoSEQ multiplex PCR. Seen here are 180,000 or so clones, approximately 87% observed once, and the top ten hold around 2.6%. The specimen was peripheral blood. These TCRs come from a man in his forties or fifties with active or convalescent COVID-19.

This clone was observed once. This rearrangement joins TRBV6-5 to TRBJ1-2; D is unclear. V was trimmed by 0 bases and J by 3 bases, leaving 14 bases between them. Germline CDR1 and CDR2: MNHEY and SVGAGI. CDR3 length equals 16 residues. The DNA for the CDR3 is TGTGCCAGCAGTTACTCGATTGTTGTCAGCGACTATGGCTACACCTTC. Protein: CASSYSIVVSDYGYTF.

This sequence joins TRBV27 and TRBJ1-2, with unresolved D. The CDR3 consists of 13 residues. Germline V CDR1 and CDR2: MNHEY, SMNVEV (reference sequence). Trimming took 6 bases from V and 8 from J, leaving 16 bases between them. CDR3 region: CASSLRWGGGYTF. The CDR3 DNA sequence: TGTGCCAGCAGCCTTCGATGGGGAGGGGGCTACACCTTC.

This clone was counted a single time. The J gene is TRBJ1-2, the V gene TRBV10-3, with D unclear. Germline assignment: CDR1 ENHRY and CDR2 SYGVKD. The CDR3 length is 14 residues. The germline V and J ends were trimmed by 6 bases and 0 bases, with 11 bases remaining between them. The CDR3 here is CAIRETRSNYGYTF. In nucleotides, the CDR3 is TGTGCCATCAGGGAGACAAGATCTAACTATGGCTACACCTTC.

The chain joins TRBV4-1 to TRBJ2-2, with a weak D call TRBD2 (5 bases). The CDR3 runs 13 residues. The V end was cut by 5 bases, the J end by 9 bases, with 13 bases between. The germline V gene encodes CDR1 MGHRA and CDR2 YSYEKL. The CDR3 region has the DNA TGCGCCAGCAGCTCCGACTATTACCGGGAGCTGTTTTTT. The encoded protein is CASSSDYYRELFF.

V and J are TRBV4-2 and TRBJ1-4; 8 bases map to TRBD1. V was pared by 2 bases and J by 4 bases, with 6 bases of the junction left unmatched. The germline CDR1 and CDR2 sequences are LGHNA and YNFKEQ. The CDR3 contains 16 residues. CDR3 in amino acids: CASSQKTGGNNEKLFF. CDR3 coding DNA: TGTGCCAGCAGCCAAAAAACAGGGGGTAATAATGAAAAACTGTTTTTT.

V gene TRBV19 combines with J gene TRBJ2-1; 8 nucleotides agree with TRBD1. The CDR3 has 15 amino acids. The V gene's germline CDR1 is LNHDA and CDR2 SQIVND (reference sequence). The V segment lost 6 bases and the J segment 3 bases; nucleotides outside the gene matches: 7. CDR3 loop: CASSKTGGLYNEQFF. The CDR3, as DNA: TGTGCCAGTAGCAAAACAGGGGGGCTCTACAATGAGCAGTTCTTC.

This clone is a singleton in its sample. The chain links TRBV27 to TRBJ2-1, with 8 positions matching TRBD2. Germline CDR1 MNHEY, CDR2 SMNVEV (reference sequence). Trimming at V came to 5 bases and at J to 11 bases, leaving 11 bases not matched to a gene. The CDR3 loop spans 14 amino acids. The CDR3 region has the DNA TGTGCCAGCAGTCCCCTCGTACGGGGGGGGCAGCAGTTCTTC. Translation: CASSPLVRGGQQFF.

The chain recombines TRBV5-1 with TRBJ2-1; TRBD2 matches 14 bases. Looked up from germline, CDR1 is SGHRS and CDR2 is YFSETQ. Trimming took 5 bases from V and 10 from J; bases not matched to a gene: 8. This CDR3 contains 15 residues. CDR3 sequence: CASSGTSGGFGEQFF. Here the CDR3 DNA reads TGCGCCAGCAGTGGGACTAGCGGGGGTTTCGGCGAGCAGTTCTTC.

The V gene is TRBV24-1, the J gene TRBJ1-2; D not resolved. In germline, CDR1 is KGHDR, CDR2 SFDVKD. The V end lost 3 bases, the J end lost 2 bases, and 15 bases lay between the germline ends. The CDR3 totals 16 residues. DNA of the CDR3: TGTGCCACCAGTGATCCGGACGGTTCGGGGAACTATGGCTACACCTTC. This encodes CATSDPDGSGNYGYTF.

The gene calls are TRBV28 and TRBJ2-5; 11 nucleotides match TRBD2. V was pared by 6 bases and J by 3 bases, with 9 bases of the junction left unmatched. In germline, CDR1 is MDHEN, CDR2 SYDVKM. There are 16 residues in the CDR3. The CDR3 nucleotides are TGTGCCAGCAGCCAAGTGGGACTAGCGGCCAAAGAGACCCAGTACTTC. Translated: CASSQVGLAAKETQYF.

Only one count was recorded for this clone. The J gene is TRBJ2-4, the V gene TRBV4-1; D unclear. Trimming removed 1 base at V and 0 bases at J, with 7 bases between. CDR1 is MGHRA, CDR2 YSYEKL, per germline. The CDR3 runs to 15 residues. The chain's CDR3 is CASSQATRAKNIQYF. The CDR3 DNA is TGCGCCAGCAGCCAAGCAACAAGAGCCAAAAACATTCAGTACTTC.

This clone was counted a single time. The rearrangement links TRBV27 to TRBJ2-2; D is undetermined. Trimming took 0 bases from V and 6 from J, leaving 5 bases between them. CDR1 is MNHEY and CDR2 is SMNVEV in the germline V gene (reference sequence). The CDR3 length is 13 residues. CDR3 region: CASSLSRAGELFF. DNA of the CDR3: TGTGCCAGCAGTTTATCGAGAGCCGGGGAGCTGTTTTTT.

This CDR3 reads CASSFVFQGQGNQPQHF. Here the CDR3 DNA reads TGTGCCAGCAGCTTTGTATTTCAGGGACAGGGGAATCAGCCCCAGCATTTT. The chain uses TRBV7-9 and TRBJ1-5; TRBD1 matches 10 bases. The CDR3 sequence is 17 residues long. V was pared by 3 bases and J by 4 bases, with 9 bases of the junction left unmatched. Germline CDR1 SEHNR, CDR2 FQNEAQ (reference sequence).

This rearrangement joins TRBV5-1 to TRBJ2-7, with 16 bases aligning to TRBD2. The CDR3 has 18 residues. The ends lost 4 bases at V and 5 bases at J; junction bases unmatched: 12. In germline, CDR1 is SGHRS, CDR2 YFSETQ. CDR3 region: CASSPYGTSGGEMDEQYF. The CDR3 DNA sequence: TGCGCCAGCAGCCCCTATGGGACTAGCGGGGGGGAAATGGACGAGCAGTACTTC.

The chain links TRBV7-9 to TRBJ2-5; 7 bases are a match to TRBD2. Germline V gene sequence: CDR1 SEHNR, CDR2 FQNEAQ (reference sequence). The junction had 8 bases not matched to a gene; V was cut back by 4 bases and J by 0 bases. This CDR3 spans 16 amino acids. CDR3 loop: CASSSRSGGYQETQYF. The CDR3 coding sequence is TGTGCCAGCAGCTCCCGATCGGGGGGTTACCAAGAGACCCAGTACTTC.

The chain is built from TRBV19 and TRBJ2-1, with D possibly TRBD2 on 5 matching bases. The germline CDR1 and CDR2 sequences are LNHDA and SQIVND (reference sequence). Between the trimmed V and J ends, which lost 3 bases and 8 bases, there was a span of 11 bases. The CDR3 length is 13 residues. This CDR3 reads CASSMRDRDEQFF. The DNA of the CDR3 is TGTGCCAGTAGTATGAGGGATCGCGATGAGCAGTTCTTC.

The DNA of the CDR3 is TGTGCCAGCAGCTTAGACGTGGGGGGGCAGTTCTTC. This translates into CASSLDVGGQFF. This sequence joins TRBV7-2 and TRBJ2-1; perhaps TRBD2 as D (6 bases). The CDR3 runs 12 residues. With 1 base removed from V and 12 bases from J, the gap between germline ends came to 10 bases. CDR1 and CDR2 from the germline V gene are SGHTA and FQGNSA.

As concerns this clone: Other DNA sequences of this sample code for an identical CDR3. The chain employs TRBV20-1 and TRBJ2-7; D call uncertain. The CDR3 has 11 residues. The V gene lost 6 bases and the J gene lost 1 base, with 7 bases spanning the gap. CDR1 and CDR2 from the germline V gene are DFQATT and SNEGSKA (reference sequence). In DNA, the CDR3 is TGCAGTGCCAGATCATCCTACGAGCAGTACTTC. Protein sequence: CSARSSYEQYF.

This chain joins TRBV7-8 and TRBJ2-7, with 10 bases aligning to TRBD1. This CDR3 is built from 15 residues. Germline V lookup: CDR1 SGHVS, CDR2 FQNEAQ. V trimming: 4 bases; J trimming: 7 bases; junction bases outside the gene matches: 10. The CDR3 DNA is TGTGCCAGCAGCTACTCGGGACAGGGGCGGCTTGAGCAGTACTTC. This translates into CASSYSGQGRLEQYF.

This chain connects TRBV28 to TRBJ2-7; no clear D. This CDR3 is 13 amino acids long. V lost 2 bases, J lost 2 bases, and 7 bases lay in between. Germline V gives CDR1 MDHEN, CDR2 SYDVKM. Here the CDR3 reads CASSLPRPYEQYF. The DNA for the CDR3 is TGTGCCAGCAGTTTACCCAGGCCCTACGAGCAGTACTTC.

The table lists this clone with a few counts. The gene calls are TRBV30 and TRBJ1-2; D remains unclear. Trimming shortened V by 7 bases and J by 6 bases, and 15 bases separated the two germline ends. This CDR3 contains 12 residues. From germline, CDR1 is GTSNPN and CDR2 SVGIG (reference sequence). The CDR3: CASRPFGDGYTF. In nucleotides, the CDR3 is TGTGCCTCCAGGCCCTTCGGGGATGGCTACACCTTC. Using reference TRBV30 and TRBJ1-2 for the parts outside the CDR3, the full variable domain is SQTIHQWPATLVQPVGSPLSLECTVEGTSNPNLYWYRQAAGRGLQLLFYSVGIGQISSEVPQNLSASRPQDRQFILSSKKLLLSDSGFYLCASRPFGDGYTFGSGTRLTVV.

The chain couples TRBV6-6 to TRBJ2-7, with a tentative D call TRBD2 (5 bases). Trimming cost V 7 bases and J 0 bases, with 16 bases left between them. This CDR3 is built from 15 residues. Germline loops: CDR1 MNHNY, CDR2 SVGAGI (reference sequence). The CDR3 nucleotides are TGTGCCAGCACCAACCGGCGGGCTAGCTCCTACGAGCAGTACTTC. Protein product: CASTNRRASSYEQYF.

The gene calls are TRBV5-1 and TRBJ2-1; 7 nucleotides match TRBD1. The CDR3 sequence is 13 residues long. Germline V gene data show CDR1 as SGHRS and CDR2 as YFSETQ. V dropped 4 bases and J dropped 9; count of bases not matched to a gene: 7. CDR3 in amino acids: CASSRGTAGEQFF. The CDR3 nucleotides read TGCGCCAGCAGCCGAGGGACAGCTGGTGAGCAGTTCTTC.

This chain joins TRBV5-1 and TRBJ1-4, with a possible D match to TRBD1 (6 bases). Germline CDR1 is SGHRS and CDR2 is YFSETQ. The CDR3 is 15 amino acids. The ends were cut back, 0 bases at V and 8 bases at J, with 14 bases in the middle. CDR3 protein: CASSLDGTQTEKLFF. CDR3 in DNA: TGCGCCAGCAGCTTGGACGGGACACAAACAGAAAAACTGTTTTTT.

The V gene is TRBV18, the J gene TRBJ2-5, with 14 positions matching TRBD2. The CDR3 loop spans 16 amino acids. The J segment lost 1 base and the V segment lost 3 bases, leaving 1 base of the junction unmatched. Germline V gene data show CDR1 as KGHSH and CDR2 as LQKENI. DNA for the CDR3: TGTGCCAGCTCACCCGGACTAGCGGGGGGCCAAGAGACCCAGTACTTC. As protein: CASSPGLAGGQETQYF. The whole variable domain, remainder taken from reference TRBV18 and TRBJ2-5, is NAGVMQNPRHLVRRRGQEARLRCSPMKGHSHVYWYRQLPEEGLKFMVYLQKENIIDESGMPKERFSAEFPKEGPSILRIQQVVRGDSAAYFCASSPGLAGGQETQYFGPGTRLLVL.

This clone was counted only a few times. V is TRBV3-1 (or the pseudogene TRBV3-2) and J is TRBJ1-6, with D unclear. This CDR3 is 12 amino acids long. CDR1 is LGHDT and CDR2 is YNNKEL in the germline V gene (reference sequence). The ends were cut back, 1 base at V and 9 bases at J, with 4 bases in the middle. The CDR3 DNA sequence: TGTGCCAGCAGCCAAGTAGTTTCACCCCTCCACTTT. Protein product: CASSQVVSPLHF.

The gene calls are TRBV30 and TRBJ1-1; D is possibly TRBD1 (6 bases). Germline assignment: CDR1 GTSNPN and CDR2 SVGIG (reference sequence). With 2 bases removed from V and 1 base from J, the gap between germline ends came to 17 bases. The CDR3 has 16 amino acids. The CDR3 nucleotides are TGTGCCTGGAGTACCGCCTCCGGGACAACGAACACTGAAGCTTTCTTT. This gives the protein CAWSTASGTTNTEAFF.